A single sample is the source of the 20 T cell receptor beta chains below, sequenced in a study of chemoradiotherapy in HPV16-positive cancers. Clones were read by immunoSEQ multiplex PCR, and TCRdb kept only the in-frame ones, dropping some. The sample yields some 7,700 clones, 55% to 75% seen once. The sample was acquired from a patient who underwent chemoradiotherapy. The receptors stem from a human donor with HPV-associated anogenital cancer.

This clone was counted only a few times. As DNA, the CDR3 is TGTGCCAGCAGTTACGGGGGGGTTCTGGTCACTGAAGCTTTCTTT. Amino acids: CASSYGGVLVTEAFF. The chain uses TRBV6-5 and TRBJ1-1; possibly TRBD1 for D (5 bases). The V gene lost 2 bases and the J gene lost 4 bases, with 14 bases spanning the gap. Germline-derived CDR1 and CDR2 are MNHEY and SVGAGI. The CDR3 loop spans 15 amino acids.

The chain recombines TRBV13 with TRBJ2-5; 7 bases are a match to TRBD2. The closer fit of TRBJ2-7 to the DNA end suggests the J call may be wrong. The CDR3 has 14 residues. CDR1 is PRHDT, CDR2 FYEKMQ, per germline (reference sequence). The CDR3 here is CASNAAGRGYEQYF. The CDR3, as DNA: TGTGCCAGCAACGCGGCAGGGAGGGGCTACGAGCAGTACTTC.

The genes are TRBV6-1 and TRBJ1-1; D may be TRBD1 (6 bases). The CDR3 spans 13 residues. Germline CDR1 MNHNS, CDR2 SASEGT. The V end was cut by 5 bases, the J end by 1 base, with 8 bases between. In nucleotides, the CDR3 is TGTGCCAGCAGTCACAGGGAGAACACTGAAGCTTTCTTT. Its translation is CASSHRENTEAFF.

The chain has TRBV6-5 and TRBJ1-1, with TRBD1 matching over 9 bases. V lost 9 bases, J lost 9 bases, and 11 bases stayed unmatched. This CDR3 comprises 13 residues. Germline CDR1 is MNHEY and CDR2 is SVGAGI. The CDR3 loop is CASSRDRAVKAFF. CDR3 in DNA: TGTGCCAGTTCCCGGGACAGGGCGGTTAAAGCTTTCTTT.

V gene TRBV19 combines with J gene TRBJ1-5; 9 bases map to TRBD1. The CDR3 has 15 amino acids. V gave up 6 bases and J gave up 3 bases; unmatched junction bases: 6. CDR1 is LNHDA, CDR2 SQIVND, per germline (reference sequence). The CDR3 sequence is CASREQGAPNQPQHF. CDR3 coding DNA: TGTGCCAGTAGGGAACAGGGGGCACCCAATCAGCCCCAGCATTTT. The full variable domain, with the rest looked up from reference TRBV19 and TRBJ1-5, is DGGITQSPKYLFRKEGQNVTLSCEQNLNHDAMYWYRQDPGQGLRLIYYSQIVNDFQKGDIAEGYSVSREKKESFPLTVTSAQKNPTAFYLCASREQGAPNQPQHFGDGTRLSIL.

This chain connects TRBV29-1 to TRBJ1-2, with a weak D call TRBD1 (5 bases). The CDR3 length is 12 residues. The germline V gene has CDR1 SQVTM and CDR2 ANQGSEA. Trimming cost V 4 bases and J 4 bases, with 10 bases left between them. CDR3 sequence reads: CSVGDSGYGYTF. CDR3 coding DNA: TGCAGCGTTGGCGACAGCGGCTATGGCTACACCTTC.

The chain uses TRBV6-5 and TRBJ1-5; 8 nucleotides agree with TRBD1. CDR3 size: 15 residues. J gave up 2 bases and V 6 bases, and 6 bases lay outside the gene matches. Germline CDR1 and CDR2: MNHEY and SVGAGI. The DNA for the CDR3 is TGTGCCAGCAGGGGTCAGGGGGCTGGCAATCAGCCCCAGCATTTT. This gives the protein CASRGQGAGNQPQHF.

The chain carries TRBV5-6 and TRBJ1-6, with TRBD1 matching over 9 bases. This CDR3 contains 15 residues. The V gene's germline CDR1 is SGHDT and CDR2 YYEEEE. Trimming cost V 1 base and J 8 bases; bases outside gene matches: 4. CDR3 in amino acids: CASSLRGTGYSPLHF. Here the CDR3 DNA reads TGTGCCAGCAGCTTGCGCGGGACAGGGTATTCACCCCTCCACTTT. Full variable domain (outside the CDR3, taken from reference TRBV5-6 and TRBJ1-6): DAGVTQSPTHLIKTRGQQVTLRCSPKSGHDTVSWYQQALGQGPQFIFQYYEEEERQRGNFPDRFSGHQFPNYSSELNVNALLLGDSALYLCASSLRGTGYSPLHFGNGTRLTVT.

The chain employs TRBV7-8 and TRBJ2-7, with D possibly being TRBD1 or TRBD2 (5 bases each). This CDR3 contains 16 residues. Trimming removed 1 base at V and 2 bases at J, with 15 bases between. In germline, CDR1 is SGHVS, CDR2 FQNEAQ. DNA of the CDR3: TGTGCCAGCAGCTTAGTTCGAGGGTCGGGGCCCTACGAGCAGTACTTC. It translates to CASSLVRGSGPYEQYF.

V usage is TRBV10-2 and J usage is TRBJ2-5, with D possibly being TRBD2 (6 bases). CDR3 size: 12 residues. The V end lost 5 bases, the J end lost 4 bases, and 8 bases lay between the germline ends. The germline CDR1 and CDR2 sequences are WSHSY and SAAADI. Here the CDR3 reads CASSRGLETQYF. DNA for the CDR3: TGCGCCAGCAGTCGGGGGTTAGAGACCCAGTACTTC.

This clone occurred a few times. This sequence joins TRBV4-1 and TRBJ2-2; possibly TRBD1 for D (6 bases). This CDR3 contains 15 residues. Germline values: CDR1 MGHRA, CDR2 YSYEKL. V dropped 3 bases and J dropped 2 bases, with 10 bases sitting between them. CDR3 region: CASSQVTGNTGELFF. The CDR3 nucleotides are TGCGCCAGCAGCCAGGTGACAGGTAACACCGGGGAGCTGTTTTTT.

The rearrangement uses TRBV11-2 and TRBJ2-1; D is undetermined. The CDR3 length is 16 residues. Deletions cut 1 base from V and 2 bases from J, with 12 bases between. Germline loops: CDR1 SGHAT, CDR2 FQNNGV. Here the CDR3 reads CASSLVDLRTYNEQFF. CDR3 bases: TGTGCCAGCAGCTTAGTTGACTTGAGGACCTACAATGAGCAGTTCTTC.

This clone has just a few counts. The chain uses TRBV12-2 and TRBJ1-2. TRBV12-2 represents a pseudogene. The CDR3 covers 16 residues. CDR3 loop: CASRSIVVPIYYGYTF. The CDR3, as DNA: TGTGCAAGTCGCTCAATTGTGGTCCCAATATACTATGGCTACACCTTC.

DNA of the CDR3: TGTGCCAGCATCGGCTTCCGTAATACCGGGGAGCTGTTTTTT. Translated, it gives CASIGFRNTGELFF. The rearrangement joins TRBV13 to TRBJ2-2; D is unresolved. The germline V gene encodes CDR1 PRHDT and CDR2 FYEKMQ (reference sequence). V lost 7 bases and J 5 bases, leaving 14 bases between the germline ends. This CDR3 contains 14 residues.

This chain uses TRBV6-1 with TRBJ2-7; TRBD2 matches at 10 bases. This CDR3 is built from 14 residues. Trimming took 6 bases from V and 5 from J; bases not matched to a gene: 7. Germline assignment: CDR1 MNHNS and CDR2 SASEGT. Written as DNA, the CDR3 is TGTGCCAGCAGCCGGACTAGCGGAATGGACGAGCAGTACTTC. Translating it yields CASSRTSGMDEQYF.

The rearrangement joins TRBV13 to TRBJ2-3, with TRBD2 matching over 8 bases. Germline V gene lookup returns CDR1 PRHDT and CDR2 FYEKMQ (reference sequence). This CDR3 spans 15 amino acids. The V and J ends lost 8 bases and 3 bases, in that order; junction bases with no gene match: 10. In nucleotides, the CDR3 is TGTGCCAGCTCTGCCGGGAGGGTTTCGACAGATACGCAGTATTTT. It translates to CASSAGRVSTDTQYF. Looking up the rest from reference TRBV13 and TRBJ2-3 gives the full variable domain: AAGVIQSPRHLIKEKRETATLKCYPIPRHDTVYWYQQGPGQDPQFLISFYEKMQSDKGSIPDRFSAQQFSDYHSELNMSSLELGDSALYFCASSAGRVSTDTQYFGPGTRLTVL.

The chain recombines TRBV29-1 with TRBJ2-5, with D perhaps assigned TRBD1 or TRBD2 (6 bases each). There are 12 residues in the CDR3. Trimming removed 8 bases from V and 2 bases from J, with 12 bases in between. CDR1 and CDR2 (germline): SQVTM, ANQGSEA. In nucleotides, the CDR3 is TGCAGCCTAGGAGGGGGGCAAGAGACCCAGTACTTC. This encodes CSLGGGQETQYF.

The gene calls are TRBV4-1 and TRBJ2-1; TRBD2 agrees at 12 bases. V lost 6 bases, J lost 4 bases, and 7 bases stayed unmatched. Germline CDR1 reads MGHRA; CDR2 reads YSYEKL. CDR3 length: 16 amino acids. The chain's CDR3 is CASRRQLAGGYNEQFF. CDR3 sequence (DNA): TGCGCCAGCAGAAGGCAACTAGCGGGGGGATACAATGAGCAGTTCTTC.

This rearrangement joins TRBV5-1 to TRBJ1-1; unclear D gene. The CDR3 spans 14 residues. Per the germline V gene, CDR1 is SGHRS and CDR2 is YFSETQ. V was trimmed by 0 bases and J by 5 bases, leaving 11 bases between them. As DNA, the CDR3 is TGCGCCAGCAGCTTGGGAGCGGAGTGGACTGAAGCTTTCTTT. It yields the protein CASSLGAEWTEAFF. The full variable domain, its missing parts supplied by reference TRBV5-1 and TRBJ1-1, is KAGVTQTPRYLIKTRGQQVTLSCSPISGHRSVSWYQQTPGQGLQFLFEYFSETQRNKGNFPGRFSGRQFSNSRSEMNVSTLELGDSALYLCASSLGAEWTEAFFGQGTRLTVV.

This rearrangement joins TRBV27 to TRBJ2-5; TRBD2 aligns across 12 bases. After removal of 8 bases from V and 4 bases from J, the junction contained 5 bases not matched to a gene. The germline V gene encodes CDR1 MNHEY and CDR2 SMNVEV (reference sequence). The CDR3 covers 14 residues. The CDR3 bases are TGTGCCAGCCGAGGACTAGCGGGGCCAGAGACCCAGTACTTC. It is translated as CASRGLAGPETQYF.